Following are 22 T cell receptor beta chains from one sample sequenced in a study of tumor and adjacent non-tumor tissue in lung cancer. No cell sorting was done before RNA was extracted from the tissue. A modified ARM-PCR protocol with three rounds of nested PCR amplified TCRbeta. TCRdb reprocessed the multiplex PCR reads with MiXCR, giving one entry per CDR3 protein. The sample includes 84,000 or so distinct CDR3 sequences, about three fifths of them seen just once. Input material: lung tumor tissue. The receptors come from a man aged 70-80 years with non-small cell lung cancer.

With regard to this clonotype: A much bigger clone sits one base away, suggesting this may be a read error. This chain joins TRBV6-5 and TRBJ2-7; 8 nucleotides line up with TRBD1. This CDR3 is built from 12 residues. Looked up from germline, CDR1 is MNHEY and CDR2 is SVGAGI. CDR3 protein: CVSSLTGAEQYF. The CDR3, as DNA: TGTGTCAGCAGCTTGACAGGGGCCGAGCAGTACTTC.

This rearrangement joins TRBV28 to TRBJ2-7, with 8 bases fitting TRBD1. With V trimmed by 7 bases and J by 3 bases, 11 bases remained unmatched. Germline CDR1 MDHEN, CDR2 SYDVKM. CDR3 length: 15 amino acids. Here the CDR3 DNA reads TGTGCCAGCACCCCCATCGCAGGGGGCTACTACGAGCAGTACTTC. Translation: CASTPIAGGYYEQYF. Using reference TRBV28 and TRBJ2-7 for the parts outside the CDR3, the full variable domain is DVKVTQSSRYLVKRTGEKVFLECVQDMDHENMFWYRQDPGLGLRLIYFSYDVKMKEKGDIPEGYSVSREKKERFSLILESASTNQTSMYLCASTPIAGGYYEQYFGPGTRLTVT.

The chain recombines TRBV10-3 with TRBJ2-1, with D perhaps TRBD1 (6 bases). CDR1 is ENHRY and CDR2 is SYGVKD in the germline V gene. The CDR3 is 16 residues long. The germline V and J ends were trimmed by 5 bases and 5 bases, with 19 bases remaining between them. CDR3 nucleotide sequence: TGTGCCATCAGTCCTACCAGGGGAAGGGAGAACAATGAGCAGTTCTTC. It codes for CAISPTRGRENNEQFF.

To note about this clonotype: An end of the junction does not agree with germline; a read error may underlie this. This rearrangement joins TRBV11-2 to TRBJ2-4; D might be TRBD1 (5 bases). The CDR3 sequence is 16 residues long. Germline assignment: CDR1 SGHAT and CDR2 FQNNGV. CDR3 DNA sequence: TGTGCCAGCAGCTTACGTCAGGGATTAGCCAAAAACATTAAGTACTTC. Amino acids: CASSLRQGLAKNIKYF. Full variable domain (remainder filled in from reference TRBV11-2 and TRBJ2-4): EAGVAQSPRYKIIEKRQSVAFWCNPISGHATLYWYQQILGQGPKLLIQFQNNGVVDDSQLPKDRFSAERLKGVDSTLKIQPAKLEDSAVYLCASSLRQGLAKNIKYFGAGTRLSVL.

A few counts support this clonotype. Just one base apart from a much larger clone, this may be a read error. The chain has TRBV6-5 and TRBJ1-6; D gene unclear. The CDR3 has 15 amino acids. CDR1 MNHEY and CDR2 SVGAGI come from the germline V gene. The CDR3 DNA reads TGTGTCAGCACCCAGGCCCCGTCCATGAATTCACCCCTCCACTTT. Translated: CVSTQAPSMNSPLHF.

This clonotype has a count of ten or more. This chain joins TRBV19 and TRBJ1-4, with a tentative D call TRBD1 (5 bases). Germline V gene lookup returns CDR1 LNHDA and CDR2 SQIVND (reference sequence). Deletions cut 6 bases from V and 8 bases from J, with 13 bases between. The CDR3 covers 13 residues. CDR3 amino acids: CASSAGWKEKLFF. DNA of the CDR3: TGTGCCAGTAGCGCAGGGTGGAAAGAAAAACTGTTTTTT.

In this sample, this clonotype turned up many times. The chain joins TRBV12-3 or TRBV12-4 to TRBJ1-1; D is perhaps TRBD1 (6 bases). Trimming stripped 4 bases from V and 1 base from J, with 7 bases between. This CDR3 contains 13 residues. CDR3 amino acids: CASSWGQNTEAFF. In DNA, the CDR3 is TGTGCCAGCAGTTGGGGACAGAACACTGAAGCTTTCTTT.

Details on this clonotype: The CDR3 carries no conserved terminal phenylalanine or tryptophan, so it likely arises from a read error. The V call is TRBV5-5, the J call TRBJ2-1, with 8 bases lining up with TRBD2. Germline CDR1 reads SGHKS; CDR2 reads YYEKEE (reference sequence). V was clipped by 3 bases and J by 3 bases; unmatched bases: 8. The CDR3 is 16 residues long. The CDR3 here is CASSSGGTSGYNEQFL. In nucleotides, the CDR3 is TGTGCCAGCAGCTCGGGGGGGACTAGTGGCTACAATGAGCAGTTCCTC.

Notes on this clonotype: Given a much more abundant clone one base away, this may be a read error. This CDR3 reads CASGAGFSYNEQLF. As DNA, the CDR3 is TGTGCTAGTGGGGCAGGGTTTTCCTACAATGAGCAGCTCTTC. The rearrangement links TRBV12-5 to TRBJ2-1, with D perhaps matching TRBD1 (5 bases). The CDR3 has 14 residues. The germline V gene encodes CDR1 LGHNT and CDR2 FRNRAP. The entire variable domain, with the rest obtained from reference TRBV12-5 and TRBJ2-1, is as follows: DARVTQTPRHKVTEMGQEVTMRCQPILGHNTVFWYRQTMMQGLELLAYFRNRAPLDDSGMPKDRFSAEMPDATLATLKIQPSEPRDSAVYFCASGAGFSYNEQLFGPGTRLTVL.

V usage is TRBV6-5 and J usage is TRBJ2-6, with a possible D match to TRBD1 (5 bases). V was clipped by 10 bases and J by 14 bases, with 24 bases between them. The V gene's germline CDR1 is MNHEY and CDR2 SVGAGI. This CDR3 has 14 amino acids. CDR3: CATTRKPGANILTF. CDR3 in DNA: TGTGCCACCACACGGAAGCCTGGGGCCAATATCCTGACTTTC.

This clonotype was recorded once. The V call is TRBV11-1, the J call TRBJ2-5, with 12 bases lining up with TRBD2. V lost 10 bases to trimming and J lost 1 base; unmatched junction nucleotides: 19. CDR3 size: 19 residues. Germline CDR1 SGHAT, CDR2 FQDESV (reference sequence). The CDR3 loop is CANSLRTGLAGWFQETQYF. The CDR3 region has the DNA TGTGCCAACAGTTTAAGAACGGGACTAGCGGGTTGGTTCCAAGAGACCCAGTACTTC.

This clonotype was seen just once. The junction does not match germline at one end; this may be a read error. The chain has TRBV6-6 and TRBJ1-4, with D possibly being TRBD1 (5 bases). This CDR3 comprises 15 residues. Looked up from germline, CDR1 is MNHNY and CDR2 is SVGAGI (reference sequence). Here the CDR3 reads CASSYSLTRGEKLFF. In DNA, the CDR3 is TGTGCCAGTAGTTACTCGCTGACCCGAGGGGAAAAGCTGTTTTTT.

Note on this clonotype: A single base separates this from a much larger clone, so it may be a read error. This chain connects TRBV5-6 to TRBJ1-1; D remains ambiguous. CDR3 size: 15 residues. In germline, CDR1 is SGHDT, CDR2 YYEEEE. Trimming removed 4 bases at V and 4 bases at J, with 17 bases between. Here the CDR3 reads CASSIQRTLSTEAFF. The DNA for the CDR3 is TGTGCCAGCAGCATACAAAGAACTTTGAGCACTGAAGCTTTCTTT.

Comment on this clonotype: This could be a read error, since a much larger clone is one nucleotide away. CDR3 protein: CVSSYSRALGGSGNTIYF. DNA of the CDR3: TGTGTCAGCAGTTACTCTAGAGCCTTAGGGGGCTCTGGAAACACCATATATTTT. J is TRBJ1-3 and V is TRBV6-6; the D gene is possibly TRBD1 (6 bases). CDR3 length: 18 residues. CDR1 and CDR2 (germline): MNHNY, SVGAGI (reference sequence).

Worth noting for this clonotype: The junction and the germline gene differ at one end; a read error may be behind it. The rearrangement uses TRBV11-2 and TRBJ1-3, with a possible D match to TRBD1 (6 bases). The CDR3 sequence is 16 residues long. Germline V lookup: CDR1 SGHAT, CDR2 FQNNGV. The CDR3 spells CASGPLRQGTGNTIYF. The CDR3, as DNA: TGTGCCAGCGGCCCTCTCCGCCAGGGGACCGGAAACACCATATATTTC.

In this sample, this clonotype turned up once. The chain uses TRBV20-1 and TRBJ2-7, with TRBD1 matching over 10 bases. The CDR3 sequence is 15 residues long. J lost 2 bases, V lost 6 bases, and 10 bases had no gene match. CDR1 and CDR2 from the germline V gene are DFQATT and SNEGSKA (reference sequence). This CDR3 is CSAPDWDRGTYEQYF. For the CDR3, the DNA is TGCAGTGCCCCTGACTGGGACAGGGGCACCTACGAGCAGTACTTC.

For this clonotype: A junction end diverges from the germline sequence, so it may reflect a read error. The CDR3 DNA is TGTGCCAGTAGCTTTGGTCAGGGTTTAGTAAATACGCAGTATTTT. This gives the protein CASSFGQGLVNTQYF. The chain carries TRBV11-2 and TRBJ2-3; weak D call: TRBD1 (5 bases). Germline CDR1 is SGHAT and CDR2 is FQNNGV. The length of the CDR3 is 15 residues.

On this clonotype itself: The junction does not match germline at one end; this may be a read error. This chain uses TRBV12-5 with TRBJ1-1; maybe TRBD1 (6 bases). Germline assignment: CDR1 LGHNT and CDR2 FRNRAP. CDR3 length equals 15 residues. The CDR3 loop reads CASSLGAGDRAEAFF. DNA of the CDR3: TGTGCTAGTAGTTTGGGTGCAGGGGACCGGGCTGAAGCTTTCTTT.

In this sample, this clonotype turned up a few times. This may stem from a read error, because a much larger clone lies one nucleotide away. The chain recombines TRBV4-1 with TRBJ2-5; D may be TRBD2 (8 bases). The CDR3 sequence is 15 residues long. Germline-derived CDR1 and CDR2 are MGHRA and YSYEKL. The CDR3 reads CANSPREGAPETQYF. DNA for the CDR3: TGCGCCAACAGCCCCCGGGAGGGGGCACCAGAGACCCAGTACTTC.

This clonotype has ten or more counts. As DNA, the CDR3 is TGTGCCAGCAGCTTGTTGGGACAGGGGGCCAATGAGCAGTTCTTC. Translation gives CASSLLGQGANEQFF. V is TRBV5-5 and J is TRBJ2-1; TRBD1 matches 12 bases. The CDR3 contains 15 residues. Germline values: CDR1 SGHKS, CDR2 YYEKEE (reference sequence). J gave up 6 bases and V 1 base, and 2 bases lay outside the gene matches.

The CDR3 DNA reads TGTGCCATCAGTGGGGTAGGGGGCCTGTCGAACACTGAAGCTTTCTTT. Its protein is CAISGVGGLSNTEAFF. This sequence joins TRBV10-3 and TRBJ1-1, with TRBD1 identical over 7 bases. Losses at the gene ends were 4 bases for V and 1 base for J; bases not matched to a gene: 9. The CDR3 length is 16 residues. Germline loops: CDR1 ENHRY, CDR2 SYGVKD.

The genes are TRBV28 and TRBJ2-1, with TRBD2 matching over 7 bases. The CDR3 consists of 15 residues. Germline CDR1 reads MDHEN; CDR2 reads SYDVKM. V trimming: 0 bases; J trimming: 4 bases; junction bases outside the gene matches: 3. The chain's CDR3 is CASSLWGGAYNEQFF. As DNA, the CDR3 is TGTGCCAGCAGTTTATGGGGAGGGGCGTACAATGAGCAGTTCTTC.